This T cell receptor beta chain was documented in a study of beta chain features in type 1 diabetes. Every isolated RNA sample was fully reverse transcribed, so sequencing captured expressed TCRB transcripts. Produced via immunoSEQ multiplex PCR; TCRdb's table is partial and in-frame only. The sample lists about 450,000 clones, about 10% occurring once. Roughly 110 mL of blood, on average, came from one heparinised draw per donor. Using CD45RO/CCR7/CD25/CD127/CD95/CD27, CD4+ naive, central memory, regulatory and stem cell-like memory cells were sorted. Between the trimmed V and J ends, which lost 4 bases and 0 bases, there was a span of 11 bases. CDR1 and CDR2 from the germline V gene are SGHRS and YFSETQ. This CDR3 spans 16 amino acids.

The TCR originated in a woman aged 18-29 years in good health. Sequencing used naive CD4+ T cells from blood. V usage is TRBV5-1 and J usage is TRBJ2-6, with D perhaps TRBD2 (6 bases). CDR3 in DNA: TGCGCCAGCAGCAAGGACTACCCCTCTGGGGCCAACGTCCTGACTTTC. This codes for CASSKDYPSGANVLTF. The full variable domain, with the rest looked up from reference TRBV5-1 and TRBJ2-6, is KAGVTQTPRYLIKTRGQQVTLSCSPISGHRSVSWYQQTPGQGLQFLFEYFSETQRNKGNFPGRFSGRQFSNSRSEMNVSTLELGDSALYLCASSKDYPSGANVLTFGAGSRLTVL.